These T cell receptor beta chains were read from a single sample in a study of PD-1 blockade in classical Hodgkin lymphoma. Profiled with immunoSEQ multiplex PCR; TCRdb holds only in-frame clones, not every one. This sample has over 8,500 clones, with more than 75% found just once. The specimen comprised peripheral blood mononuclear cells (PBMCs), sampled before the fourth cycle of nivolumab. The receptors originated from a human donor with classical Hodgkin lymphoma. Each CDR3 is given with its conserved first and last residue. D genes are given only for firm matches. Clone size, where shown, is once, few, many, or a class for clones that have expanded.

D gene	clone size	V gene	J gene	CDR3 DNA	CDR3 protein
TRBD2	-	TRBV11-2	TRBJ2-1	TGTGCCAGCAGCCCCGCGGGGGGTGAGCAGTTCTTC	CASSPAGGEQFF
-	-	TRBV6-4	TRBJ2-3	TGTGCCAGCAGTGACTCGAGAGGGGCCGGTACGCAGTATTTT	CASSDSRGAGTQYF
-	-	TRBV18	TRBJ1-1	TGTGCCAGCTCACCACGGTCTGGCAATGAAGCTTTCTTT	CASSPRSGNEAFF
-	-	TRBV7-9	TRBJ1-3	TGTGCCAGCAGCCGGACGTACATGGGGCGCGGAAACACCATATATTTT	CASSRTYMGRGNTIYF
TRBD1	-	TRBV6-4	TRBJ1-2	TGTGCCAGCCCCCTTGAGTCCGGACAGGGAGTTTATGGCTACACCTTC	CASPLESGQGVYGYTF
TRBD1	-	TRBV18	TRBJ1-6	TGTGCCAGCTCATCAAACAACAGGGGGCTGGATTCACCCCTCCACTTT	CASSSNNRGLDSPLHF
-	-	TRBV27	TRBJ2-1	TGTGCCAGCAGTTTATTGGGGGGGGGCCAGGGTGAGCAGTTCTTC	CASSLLGGGQGEQFF
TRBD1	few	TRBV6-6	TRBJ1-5	TGTGCCAGCAGTTCACAGGGGGCGCGGAGCAATCAGCCCCAGCATTTT	CASSSQGARSNQPQHF
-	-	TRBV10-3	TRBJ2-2	TGTGCCATCAGTGTGACAGTGGTGGAAGGGACCGGGGAGCTGTTTTTT	CAISVTVVEGTGELFF
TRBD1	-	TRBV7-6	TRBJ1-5	TGTGCCAGCAGCTTCCCCGGGACAGGGGTGGGGCAGCCCCAGCATTTT	CASSFPGTGVGQPQHF
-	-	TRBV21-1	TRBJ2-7	TGTGCCAGCACTCCCCGGACTAGCGGGGCTTACGAGCAGTACTTC	CASTPRTSGAYEQYF
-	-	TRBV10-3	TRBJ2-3	TGTGCCATCAGTGAGTCCTCGCAAGGGTTCACAGATACGCAGTATTTT	CAISESSQGFTDTQYF
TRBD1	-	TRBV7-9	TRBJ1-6	TGTGCCAGCAGTCAAACAGGGGAAGGCGTTTCACCCCTCCACTTT	CASSQTGEGVSPLHF
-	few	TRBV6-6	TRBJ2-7	TGTGCCAGCCATAAACCCTTCTCTTCCTCCTACGAGCAGTACTTC	CASHKPFSSSYEQYF
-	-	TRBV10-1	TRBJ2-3	TGCGCCAGCAGCCCGGGCCTGGGGCCAGATACGCAGTATTTT	CASSPGLGPDTQYF
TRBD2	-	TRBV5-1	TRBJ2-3	TGCGCCAGCAGCTTTAGCGGGGGAGCAGATACGCAGTATTTT	CASSFSGGADTQYF
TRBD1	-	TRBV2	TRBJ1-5	TGTGCCAGCAGTGAAAGGGGTAGGACAGGGAGCAATCAGCCCCAGCATTTT	CASSERGRTGSNQPQHF
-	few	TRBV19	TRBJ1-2	TGTGCCAGTAGTATAGATGGGGCAGCCCCTGGCTACACCTTC	CASSIDGAAPGYTF
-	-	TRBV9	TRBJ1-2	TGTGCCAGCAGCGTAGTGTCGACCCCTTACCTTGGCTACACCTTC	CASSVVSTPYLGYTF
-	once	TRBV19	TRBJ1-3	TGTGCCAGTAGTACCGGGACGGTCTCTGGAAACACCATATATTTT	CASSTGTVSGNTIYF
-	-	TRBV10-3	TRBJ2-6	TGTGCCATCAGTGGAGAGTTCTCTGGGGCCAACGTCCTGACTTTC	CAISGEFSGANVLTF
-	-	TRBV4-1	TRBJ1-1	TGCGCCAGCAGCCAAGAACAGAACGGAAAGACTGAAGCTTTCTTT	CASSQEQNGKTEAFF
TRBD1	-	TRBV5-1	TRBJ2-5	TGCGCCAGCAGCTTGGGACAGGGCTCTGAAGAGACCCAGTACTTC	CASSLGQGSEETQYF
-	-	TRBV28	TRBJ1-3	TGTGCCAGCAGTTTAGGGGGAAATACTGGAAACACCATATATTTT	CASSLGGNTGNTIYF
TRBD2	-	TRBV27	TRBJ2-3	TGTGCCAGCAGTTTAGGGAGGCGACTAGCGGACCCGGGAGGTACGCAGTATTTT	CASSLGRRLADPGGTQYF
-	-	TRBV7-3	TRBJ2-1	TGTGCCAGCAGCCCCAAACCCTACAATGAGCAGTTCTTC	CASSPKPYNEQFF